This TCR beta chain was identified during a study of blood T cell repertoires in COVID-19. Study-wide context: The cDNA or gDNA used as material had been derived from T cells, B-cell-depleted T cells, or PBMCs.

In the authors' methods: Reference gene primer amplification yielded estimated nucleated cell counts. Repertoires were generated with immunoSEQ multiplex PCR, while TCRdb's copy carries only in-frame clones and drops some. D and trimming come from the DNA, and the V and J calls and clone size come from that table. Of about 390,000 clones listed, 80% to 90% are singletons. Each participant's cohort was designated according to participant-reported clinical history. Recovery meant two consecutive negative NP/OP PCR tests, professional clearance, or resolved symptoms. V lost 0 bases to trimming and J lost 3 bases; unmatched junction nucleotides: 5. The CDR3 has 16 residues. Germline V gene lookup returns CDR1 LGHNA and CDR2 YNFKEQ.

This clonotype originated in a woman aged 45-65 years who had recovered from COVID-19. This chain links TRBV4-2 with TRBJ1-3; 7 bases match TRBD1. Specimen: PBMCs or T cells enriched from blood (not recorded which). The CDR3 DNA sequence: TGTGCCAGCAGCCAAGATCTTAGGGGGCTTGGAAACACCATATATTTT. This gives the protein CASSQDLRGLGNTIYF.